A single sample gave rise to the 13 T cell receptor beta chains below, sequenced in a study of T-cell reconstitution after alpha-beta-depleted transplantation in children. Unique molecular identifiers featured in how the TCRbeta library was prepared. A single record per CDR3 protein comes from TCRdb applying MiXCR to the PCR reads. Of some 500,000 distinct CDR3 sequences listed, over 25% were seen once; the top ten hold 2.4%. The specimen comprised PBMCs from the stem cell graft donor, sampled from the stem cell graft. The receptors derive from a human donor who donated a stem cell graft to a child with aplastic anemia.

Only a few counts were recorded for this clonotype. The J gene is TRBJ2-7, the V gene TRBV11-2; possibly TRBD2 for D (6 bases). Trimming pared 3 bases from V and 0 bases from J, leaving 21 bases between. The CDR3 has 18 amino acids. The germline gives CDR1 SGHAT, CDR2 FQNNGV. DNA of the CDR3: TGTGCCAGCAGCTTGCTTTACGGGACTCCTTTAAACTCCTACGAGCAGTACGTC. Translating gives CASSLLYGTPLNSYEQYV.

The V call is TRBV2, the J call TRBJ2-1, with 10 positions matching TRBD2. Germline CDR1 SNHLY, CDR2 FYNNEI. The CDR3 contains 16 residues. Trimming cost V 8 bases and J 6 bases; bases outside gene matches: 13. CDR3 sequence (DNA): TGTGCCAGCTCTAGGGCTAGCGGGAGAGGGGGCAATGAGCAGTTCTTC. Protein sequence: CASSRASGRGGNEQFF.

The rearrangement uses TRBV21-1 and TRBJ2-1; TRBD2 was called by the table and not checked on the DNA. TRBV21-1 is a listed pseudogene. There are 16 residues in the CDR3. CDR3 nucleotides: TGTGCCAGCAGCAAAACTAGCGGGAGACCGGTTAATGAGCAGTTCTTC. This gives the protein CASSKTSGRPVNEQFF.

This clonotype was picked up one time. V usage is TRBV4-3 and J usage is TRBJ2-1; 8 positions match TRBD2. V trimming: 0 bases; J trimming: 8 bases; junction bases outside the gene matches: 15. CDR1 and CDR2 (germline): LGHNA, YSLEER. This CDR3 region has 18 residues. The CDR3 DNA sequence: TGCGCCAGCAGCCAAGATCATCTGATAGGACTAGCAAGGGATGAGCAGTTCTTC. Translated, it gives CASSQDHLIGLARDEQFF.

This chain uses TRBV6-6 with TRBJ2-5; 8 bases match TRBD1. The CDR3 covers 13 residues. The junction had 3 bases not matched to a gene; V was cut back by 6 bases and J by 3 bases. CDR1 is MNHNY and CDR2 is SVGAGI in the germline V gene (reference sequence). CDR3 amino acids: CASRSGGEETQYF. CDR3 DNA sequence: TGTGCCAGCAGATCAGGGGGCGAAGAGACCCAGTACTTC.

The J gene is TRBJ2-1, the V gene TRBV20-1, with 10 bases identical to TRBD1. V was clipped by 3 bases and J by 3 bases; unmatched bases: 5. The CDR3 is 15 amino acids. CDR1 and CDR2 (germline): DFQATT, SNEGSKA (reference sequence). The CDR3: CSASRDRGGYNEQFF. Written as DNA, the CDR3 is TGCAGTGCTAGCCGGGACAGGGGAGGCTACAATGAGCAGTTCTTC.

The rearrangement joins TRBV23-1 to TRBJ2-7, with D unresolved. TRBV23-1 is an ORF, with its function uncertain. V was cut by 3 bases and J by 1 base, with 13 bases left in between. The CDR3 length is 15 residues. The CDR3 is CASSHPDQTSYEQYF. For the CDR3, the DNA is TGCGCCAGCAGTCACCCCGACCAGACTTCCTACGAGCAGTACTTC.

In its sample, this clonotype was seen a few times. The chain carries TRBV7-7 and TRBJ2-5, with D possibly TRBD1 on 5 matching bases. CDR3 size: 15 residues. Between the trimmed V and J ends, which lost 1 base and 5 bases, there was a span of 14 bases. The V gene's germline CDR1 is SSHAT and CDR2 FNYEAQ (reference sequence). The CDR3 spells CASSLGLRVGETQYF. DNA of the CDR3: TGTGCCAGCAGCTTAGGCCTCAGGGTAGGGGAGACCCAGTACTTC.

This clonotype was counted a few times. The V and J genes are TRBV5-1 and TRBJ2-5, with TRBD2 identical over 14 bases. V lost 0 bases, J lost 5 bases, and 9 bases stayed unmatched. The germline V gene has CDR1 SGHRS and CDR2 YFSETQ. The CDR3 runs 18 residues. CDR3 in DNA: TGCGCCAGCAGCTTGGAGGGACTAGCGGGAGTAGTCAGGGAGACCCAGTACTTC. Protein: CASSLEGLAGVVRETQYF.

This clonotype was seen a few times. The CDR3 sequence is CAWRETGVNTEAFF. In nucleotides, the CDR3 is TGTGCCTGGAGAGAGACAGGGGTTAACACTGAAGCTTTCTTT. The chain recombines TRBV30 with TRBJ1-1, with TRBD1 identical over 8 bases. CDR1 and CDR2 (germline): GTSNPN, SVGIG (reference sequence). CDR3 length: 14 amino acids. The V and J ends lost 3 bases and 2 bases, in that order; junction bases with no gene match: 5.

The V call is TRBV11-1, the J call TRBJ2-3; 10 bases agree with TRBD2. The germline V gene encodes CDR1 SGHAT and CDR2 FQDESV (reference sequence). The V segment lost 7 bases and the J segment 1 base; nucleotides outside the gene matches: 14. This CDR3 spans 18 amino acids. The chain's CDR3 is CASTYDPHGTSGTDTQYF. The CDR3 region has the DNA TGTGCCAGCACCTACGACCCCCACGGGACTAGCGGCACAGATACGCAGTATTTT.

CDR3 region: CASSLLGGYTDTQYF. The CDR3 DNA reads as TGTGCCAGCAGCTTACTGGGTGGTTACACAGATACGCAGTATTTT. The chain joins TRBV7-2 to TRBJ2-3; D gene ambiguous. The CDR3 contains 15 residues. Germline V gives CDR1 SGHTA, CDR2 FQGNSA. V lost 2 bases, J lost 2 bases, and 11 bases lay in between.

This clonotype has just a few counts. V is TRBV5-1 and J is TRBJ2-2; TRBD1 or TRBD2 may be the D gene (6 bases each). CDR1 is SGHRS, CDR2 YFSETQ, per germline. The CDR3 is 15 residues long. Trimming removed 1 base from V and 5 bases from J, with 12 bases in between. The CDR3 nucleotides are TGCGCCAGCAGCTTGTCACTAGGGGGGACCGGGGAGCTGTTTTTT. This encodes CASSLSLGGTGELFF.